The next 24 T cell receptor beta chains were all read from a single sample in a study of response to subunit inactivated influenza vaccine. From the RT-PCR reads, TCRdb called clonotypes with MiXCR, one entry per CDR3 protein. This table holds about 300,000 distinct CDR3 sequences, around a fifth found once. The input for sequencing was PBMCs from blood, taken approximately 20 months after vaccination. The receptors come from a man between 50 and 69 years old who received an inactivated influenza vaccine.

This clonotype was seen only a few times. The chain employs TRBV15 and TRBJ1-4, with D perhaps matching TRBD1 (5 bases). The CDR3 runs 16 residues. Trimming took off 0 bases at V and 4 bases at J, with 12 bases between the two ends. Germline V gives CDR1 LNHNV, CDR2 YYDKDF (reference sequence). The CDR3 spells CATSRDRGRYNEKLFF. In DNA form, the CDR3 reads TGTGCCACCAGCAGAGATAGGGGCCGTTATAATGAAAAACTGTTTTTT.

This chain joins TRBV5-1 and TRBJ1-1; D is unresolved. The V gene lost 2 bases and the J gene lost 0 bases, with 20 bases spanning the gap. The germline V gene encodes CDR1 SGHRS and CDR2 YFSETQ. This CDR3 contains 18 residues. CDR3 region: CASSLSPFLGSMNTEAFF. Here the CDR3 DNA reads TGCGCCAGCAGCTTATCCCCGTTTCTCGGATCTATGAACACTGAAGCTTTCTTT.

The chain joins TRBV6-5 to TRBJ2-5, with D possibly matching TRBD2 (6 bases). The CDR3 extends over 13 amino acids. Trimming removed 2 bases at V and 5 bases at J, with 9 bases between. Germline values: CDR1 MNHEY, CDR2 SVGAGI. DNA for the CDR3: TGTGCCAGCAGTTACCGGGGGAGGGAGACCCAGTACTTC. Protein product: CASSYRGRETQYF.

This clonotype was seen only a few times. The chain employs TRBV20-1 and TRBJ2-1, with TRBD1 matching 9 bases. V gave up 1 base and J gave up 6 bases; unmatched junction bases: 4. The CDR3 runs 14 residues. From germline, CDR1 is DFQATT and CDR2 SNEGSKA (reference sequence). CDR3 in amino acids: CSARVMTGGNEQFF. CDR3 bases: TGCAGTGCTAGAGTCATGACAGGGGGCAATGAGCAGTTCTTC.

This clonotype was detected only a few times. The chain couples TRBV13 to TRBJ1-1, with a tentative D call TRBD1 (6 bases). Germline CDR1 reads PRHDT; CDR2 reads FYEKMQ (reference sequence). V dropped 1 base and J dropped 1 base, with 13 bases sitting between them. The CDR3 sequence is 16 residues long. The CDR3 here is CASSLADSRRNTEAFF. The CDR3, as DNA: TGTGCCAGCAGCTTAGCGGACAGTCGGAGGAACACTGAAGCTTTCTTT.

This clonotype turned up a few times. The chain couples TRBV7-8 to TRBJ1-2; tentative D call: TRBD1 (6 bases). The germline gives CDR1 SGHVS, CDR2 FQNEAQ. V lost 1 base to trimming and J lost 6 bases, with 15 bases between them. The CDR3 covers 15 residues. The CDR3 is CASSLGPTGADGYTF. The DNA for the CDR3 is TGTGCCAGCAGCTTAGGGCCGACGGGGGCGGATGGCTACACCTTC.

This clonotype showed up just a few times. The chain is built from TRBV12-3 or TRBV12-4 and TRBJ1-3, with unresolved D. This CDR3 region has 14 residues. The germline V and J ends were trimmed by 7 bases and 0 bases, with 10 bases remaining between them. The CDR3 loop reads CASTEADSGNTIYF. The CDR3 DNA sequence: TGTGCCAGCACAGAGGCAGACTCTGGAAACACCATATATTTT.

This clonotype was seen more than once but under ten times. The chain recombines TRBV29-1 with TRBJ2-1; 7 bases fit TRBD2. Germline CDR1 and CDR2: SQVTM and ANQGSEA. V trimming: 7 bases; J trimming: 7 bases; junction bases outside the gene matches: 10. This CDR3 is 13 amino acids long. In DNA form, the CDR3 reads TGCAGCGCCTTACGCGGGGGAGGGAATGAGCAGTTCTTC. It is translated as CSALRGGGNEQFF.

The chain uses TRBV7-8 and TRBJ2-1; D perhaps matches TRBD2 (6 bases). Trimming removed 2 bases at V and 6 bases at J, with 11 bases between. CDR1 and CDR2 (germline): SGHVS, FQNEAQ. This CDR3 contains 14 residues. The CDR3 is CASSLRGMGNEQFF. The CDR3 region has the DNA TGTGCCAGCAGCTTACGCGGGATGGGCAATGAGCAGTTCTTC.

This clonotype was observed a few times. The chain uses TRBV20-1 and TRBJ2-1; tentatively, D is TRBD1 (5 bases). This CDR3 has 13 residues. Trimming left V 2 bases short and J 1 base short, with 6 bases between. CDR1 is DFQATT, CDR2 SNEGSKA, per germline (reference sequence). The CDR3 DNA follows: TGCAGTGCTAGACAGGGTTCCTACAATGAGCAGTTCTTC. Protein product: CSARQGSYNEQFF.

In its sample, this clonotype was seen a few times. The chain combines TRBV6-2 or TRBV6-3 with TRBJ1-4, with a weak D call TRBD1 (5 bases). Germline loops: CDR1 MNHEY, CDR2 SVGEGT. The V and J ends lost 6 bases and 8 bases respectively, with 19 bases between them. The CDR3 covers 15 residues. The CDR3 reads CASRPAEGRAEKLFF. The CDR3 DNA is TGTGCCAGCAGACCCGCAGAGGGGCGAGCCGAAAAACTGTTTTTT.

Here the CDR3 DNA reads TGCGCCAGCAGCCCGGACATCGGAAACACCATATATTTT. Translation: CASSPDIGNTIYF. The rearrangement links TRBV4-3 to TRBJ1-3; maybe TRBD1 (5 bases). From germline, CDR1 is LGHNA and CDR2 YSLEER. Trimming removed 4 bases from V and 4 bases from J, with 8 bases in between. This CDR3 is built from 13 residues.

This clonotype was detected only a few times. The chain recombines TRBV11-2 with TRBJ1-4, with 8 bases aligning to TRBD1. V lost 2 bases to trimming and J lost 16 bases; unmatched junction nucleotides: 9. Germline V CDR1 and CDR2: SGHAT, FQNNGV. This CDR3 region has 13 residues. CDR3 in amino acids: CASSLNLGQAPFF. The CDR3 DNA sequence: TGTGCCAGCAGCTTAAACCTGGGACAGGCTCCGTTTTTT.

V gene TRBV18 combines with J gene TRBJ2-7; 7 bases align to TRBD1. The CDR3 runs to 14 residues. Trimming cost V 2 bases and J 6 bases; bases outside gene matches: 7. Looked up from germline, CDR1 is KGHSH and CDR2 is LQKENI. The CDR3 sequence is CASSPERGGVEQYF. The CDR3 bases are TGTGCCAGCTCACCAGAGAGAGGGGGCGTCGAGCAGTACTTC.

The V gene is TRBV28, the J gene TRBJ1-1; 8 bases fit TRBD1. From germline, CDR1 is MDHEN and CDR2 SYDVKM. The CDR3 sequence is 14 residues long. J was trimmed by 0 bases and V by 6 bases; bases with no gene match: 3. The CDR3 DNA reads as TGTGCCAGCAGGTTGACAGGGGTGAACACTGAAGCTTTCTTT. This sequence encodes CASRLTGVNTEAFF.

V and J are TRBV6-1 and TRBJ2-2, with no clear D. Germline V gene lookup returns CDR1 MNHNS and CDR2 SASEGT. The CDR3 totals 15 residues. Trimming shortened V by 6 bases and J by 2 bases, and 13 bases separated the two germline ends. The chain's CDR3 is CASRPLAVNTGELFF. CDR3 bases: TGTGCCAGCAGACCTCTCGCCGTTAACACCGGGGAGCTGTTTTTT.

This clonotype was observed at least ten times. The chain links TRBV12-3 or TRBV12-4 to TRBJ1-1; the match to TRBD1 covers 8 bases. Trimming took 6 bases from V and 1 from J; bases not matched to a gene: 4. The CDR3 runs to 14 residues. The CDR3 coding sequence is TGTGCCAGCAGCCACGGACAGGGGAACACTGAAGCTTTCTTT. Its protein is CASSHGQGNTEAFF.

The V gene is TRBV20-1, the J gene TRBJ2-3; no definite D call. The V end lost 3 bases, the J end lost 3 bases, and 7 bases lay between the germline ends. Germline-derived CDR1 and CDR2 are DFQATT and SNEGSKA (reference sequence). This CDR3 spans 12 amino acids. Here the CDR3 DNA reads TGCAGTGCTAGCGCCGTGACAGATACGCAGTATTTT. Amino acids: CSASAVTDTQYF.

V usage is TRBV7-8 and J usage is TRBJ2-7; possibly TRBD1 for D (5 bases). Trimming pared 5 bases from V and 1 base from J, leaving 12 bases between. The length of the CDR3 is 14 residues. In germline, CDR1 is SGHVS, CDR2 FQNEAQ. For the CDR3, the DNA is TGTGCCAGCAGCGCCGCAGGGTTTTCCTACGAGCAGTACTTC. Encoded protein: CASSAAGFSYEQYF.

This clonotype was counted a few times. The CDR3 bases are TGTGCCAGCAGTTTCACAGACCATGGAGAGCAGTACTTC. Protein sequence: CASSFTDHGEQYF. This chain joins TRBV27 and TRBJ2-7; D not certain. CDR1 and CDR2 from the germline V gene are MNHEY and SMNVEV (reference sequence). This CDR3 has 13 residues. Trimming pared 3 bases from V and 7 bases from J, leaving 13 bases between.

This clonotype was counted between two and nine times. The J gene is TRBJ2-7, the V gene TRBV27; weak D call: TRBD2 (5 bases). V lost 5 bases, J lost 4 bases, and 15 bases lay in between. CDR1 MNHEY and CDR2 SMNVEV come from the germline V gene (reference sequence). This CDR3 region has 14 residues. CDR3 residues: CASSPQTRGYEQYF. DNA for the CDR3: TGTGCCAGCAGTCCCCAAACTCGGGGTTACGAGCAGTACTTC.

In this sample, this clonotype turned up a few times. V gene TRBV27 combines with J gene TRBJ2-6, with no clear D. CDR1 is MNHEY and CDR2 is SMNVEV in the germline V gene (reference sequence). V lost 8 bases, J lost 6 bases, and 17 bases lay in between. The CDR3 sequence is 15 residues long. The CDR3 loop reads CASAMKVNSANVLTF. In DNA form, the CDR3 reads TGTGCCAGCGCCATGAAGGTTAATTCGGCCAACGTCCTGACTTTC.

The chain employs TRBV9 and TRBJ1-2; TRBD1 might be the D (5 bases). The length of the CDR3 is 14 residues. The V end lost 0 bases, the J end lost 3 bases, and 9 bases lay between the germline ends. The germline V gene encodes CDR1 SGDLS and CDR2 YYNGEE. CDR3 sequence: CASSVEAGHYGYTF. CDR3 DNA: TGTGCCAGCAGCGTAGAGGCAGGGCACTATGGCTACACCTTC.

This clonotype was picked up a small number of times. The chain uses TRBV28 and TRBJ1-4; 9 bases align to TRBD1. Per germline, CDR1 MDHEN and CDR2 SYDVKM. J gave up 5 bases and V 8 bases, and 9 bases lay outside the gene matches. The length of the CDR3 is 15 residues. The CDR3 sequence: CASVSNRGQNEKLFF. The CDR3 DNA is TGTGCCAGCGTCTCTAACAGGGGGCAAAATGAAAAACTGTTTTTT.